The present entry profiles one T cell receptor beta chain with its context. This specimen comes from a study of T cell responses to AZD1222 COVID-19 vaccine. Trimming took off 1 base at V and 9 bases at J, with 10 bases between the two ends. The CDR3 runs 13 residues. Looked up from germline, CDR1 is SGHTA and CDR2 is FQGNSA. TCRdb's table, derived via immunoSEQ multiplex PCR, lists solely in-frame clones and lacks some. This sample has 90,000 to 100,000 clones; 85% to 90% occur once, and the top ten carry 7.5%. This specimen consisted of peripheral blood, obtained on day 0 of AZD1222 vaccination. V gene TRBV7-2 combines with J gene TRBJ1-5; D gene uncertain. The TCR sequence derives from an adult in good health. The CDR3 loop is CASSLDEVSPQHF. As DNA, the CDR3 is TGTGCCAGCAGCTTAGACGAAGTGTCGCCCCAGCATTTT.